This paragraph reports one TCR beta chain. The source of the sample is a study of blood T cell repertoires in COVID-19. The V gene's germline CDR1 is SGDLS and CDR2 YYNGEE. The CDR3 contains 18 residues. V lost 2 bases, J lost 0 bases, and 10 bases stayed unmatched. Sequencing was performed with immunoSEQ multiplex PCR; in TCRdb, only in-frame clones are kept and a portion is missing. The table includes roughly 150,000 clones, approximately 90% detected once. This rearrangement joins TRBV9 to TRBJ2-3, with 9 bases identical to TRBD2. This sequence was found in a man in his fifties or sixties with active or convalescent COVID-19. Sequencing was carried out using peripheral blood. Here the CDR3 DNA reads TGTGCCAGCAGCGTCGGCTTAGCGGGGGTGTATAGCACAGATACGCAGTATTTT. This gives the protein CASSVGLAGVYSTDTQYF.